Listed here are 7 T cell receptor beta chains from one sample, sequenced in a study of blood T cell repertoires in COVID-19. Using immunoSEQ multiplex PCR, the repertoire was profiled, and TCRdb retains in-frame clones only, with some absent. The repertoire includes 250,000 to 300,000 clones, roughly 90% of them detected once, and around 1.8% sits in the top ten. Material: peripheral blood. These receptors all come from a man aged 25-45 years with active or convalescent COVID-19.

The V and J genes are TRBV5-4 and TRBJ1-1, with a possible D match to TRBD1 (5 bases). V was pared by 3 bases and J by 7 bases, with 13 bases between. CDR1 is SGHNT and CDR2 is YYREEE in the germline V gene (reference sequence). The CDR3 runs to 13 residues. The CDR3 sequence is CASSSTEFHEAFF. CDR3 DNA: TGTGCCAGCAGCTCGACAGAATTTCATGAAGCTTTCTTT.

The chain joins TRBV13 to TRBJ1-2, with D perhaps TRBD1 (6 bases). CDR3 size: 14 residues. Deletions cut 1 base from V and 3 bases from J, with 9 bases between. The germline gives CDR1 PRHDT, CDR2 FYEKMQ (reference sequence). CDR3 bases: TGTGCCAGCAGCTTAGACAGGACAGACTATGGCTACACCTTC. Translated: CASSLDRTDYGYTF.

The rearrangement uses TRBV2 and TRBJ1-2; D is undetermined. The germline CDR1 and CDR2 sequences are SNHLY and FYNNEI. The V gene lost 4 bases and the J gene lost 5 bases, with 8 bases spanning the gap. The CDR3 has 12 residues. In nucleotides, the CDR3 is TGTGCCAGCAGTGTAGGAGGGTATGGCTACACCTTC. It codes for CASSVGGYGYTF.

The chain employs TRBV5-1 and TRBJ2-7; the D gene is possibly TRBD1 (6 bases). The CDR3 totals 16 residues. V was clipped by 4 bases and J by 2 bases, with 19 bases between them. CDR1 and CDR2 (germline): SGHRS, YFSETQ. CDR3 DNA sequence: TGCGCCAGCAGCCTTGGGACACCCCAGGGGACCTACGAGCAGTACTTC. Translated, it gives CASSLGTPQGTYEQYF.

This clone was seen just once. The chain uses TRBV7-9 and TRBJ2-3; TRBD1 agrees at 12 bases. Per germline, CDR1 SEHNR and CDR2 FQNEAQ (reference sequence). V gave up 5 bases and J gave up 7 bases; unmatched junction bases: 7. The CDR3 runs to 15 residues. The CDR3 sequence is CASSPGTGGLYTQYF. In DNA, the CDR3 is TGTGCCAGCAGCCCCGGGACAGGGGGCTTGTATACGCAGTATTTT.

The rearrangement uses TRBV4-1 and TRBJ1-4, with D perhaps matching TRBD1 (6 bases). The V gene's germline CDR1 is MGHRA and CDR2 YSYEKL. The CDR3 has 16 amino acids. Trimming left V 4 bases short and J 8 bases short, with 20 bases between. CDR3 DNA: TGCGCCAGCAGCCCCAACACAGGGAAGTCTGGAGAAAAACTGTTTTTT. Encoded protein: CASSPNTGKSGEKLFF.

This clone was found once. This chain uses TRBV2 with TRBJ1-4; TRBD1 matches at 8 bases. The CDR3 length is 14 residues. Germline lookup yields CDR1 SNHLY and CDR2 FYNNEI. V trimming: 4 bases; J trimming: 12 bases; junction bases outside the gene matches: 10. CDR3 sequence: CASSVQGASTELFF. CDR3 in DNA: TGTGCCAGCAGTGTTCAGGGGGCTTCAACGGAACTGTTTTTT.